This T cell receptor (beta chain) was identified in a study of T cells expressing NK-cell markers. Study background: In sorted CD3+CD56+NKG2C+, CD3+CD56+NKG2C- and CD3+CD56-NKG2C+ T cells, TCR beta repertoires were obtained.

Production of TCR beta cDNA relied on 5'RACE template switching with UMIs. One entry per CDR3 protein, without DNA, is what TCRdb gives after re-calling the 5' RACE reads. In all, the sample yields about 450,000 distinct CDR3 sequences. General study findings and limits: Similarly, these clonotypes led the CD3+CD56-NKG2C+ fraction as well in a handful of donors.

Notes on this clonotype: What it recognizes is unknown.

The TCR was taken from a woman aged 18 to 75 in good health. The sequenced sample consisted of blood T cells: a sorted CD56 or NKG2C T cell subset, CD4+ or CD8+ T cells, or bulk PBMC T cells (not recorded which).

This chain's CDR3 is CAWSEDSFDGYTF. The chain has TRBV30 and TRBJ1-2; without DNA, the TCRdb call of TRBD1 cannot be checked. The CDR3 has 13 residues. CDR1 is GTSNPN and CDR2 is SVGIG in the germline V gene (reference sequence).